The rows below give T cell receptor beta chains drawn from one sample of a study of CD4 T cells in relation to SARS-CoV-2 and coronaviruses. Sequencing used immunoSEQ multiplex PCR; TCRdb keeps in-frame clones, though not all of them. The table includes tens of thousands of clones, 80% to 90% detected once. The sequenced material came from memory CD4+ T cells from PBMCs. The source of these receptors is an adult with COVID-19. The CDR3 runs from the conserved cysteine through the conserved F or W. The D gene is left open where the match is weak. The size of a clone is reported for some rows only, either as once, few or many, or as a class for expanded clones.

V gene	clone size	D gene	J gene	CDR3 protein	CDR3 DNA
TRBV29-1	-	-	TRBJ1-5	CSVLGGGNQPQHF	TGCAGCGTTCTGGGAGGTGGCAATCAGCCCCAGCATTTT
TRBV11-3	-	TRBD2	TRBJ2-3	CASSQRTGTSGTDTQYF	TGTGCCAGCAGCCAACGAACCGGGACTAGCGGCACAGATACGCAGTATTTT
TRBV12-5	-	TRBD2	TRBJ2-3	CASGADGRLTDTQYF	TGTGCTAGTGGGGCGGACGGGAGGCTGACAGATACGCAGTATTTT
TRBV5-1	-	-	TRBJ1-6	CASSSGISPLHF	TGCGCCAGCAGCTCAGGGATTTCACCCCTCCACTTT
TRBV5-4	-	-	TRBJ2-3	CASSSRGSTDTQYF	TGTGCCAGCAGCTCCCGGGGCAGCACAGATACGCAGTATTTT
TRBV9	once	-	TRBJ2-7	CASSIRDYEQYF	TGTGCCAGCAGCATCCGAGACTACGAGCAGTACTTC
TRBV4-2	-	-	TRBJ1-4	CASSQDRMASEKLFF	TGTGCCAGCAGCCAAGATAGGATGGCAAGTGAAAAACTGTTTTTT
TRBV30	-	-	TRBJ2-7	CAWRFSGGSYEQYF	TGTGCCTGGAGATTTAGCGGAGGCTCCTACGAGCAGTACTTC
TRBV19	-	TRBD2	TRBJ2-3	CASSTPPGLAGTDTQYF	TGTGCCAGTAGTACCCCGCCGGGACTAGCGGGCACAGATACGCAGTATTTT
TRBV6-1	-	TRBD1	TRBJ1-4	CASSEVDGTGEEKLFF	TGTGCCAGCAGTGAAGTTGATGGGACAGGGGAGGAAAAACTGTTTTTT
TRBV12-3/TRBV12-4	-	-	TRBJ2-1	CAVGGNSYNEQFF	TGTGCCGTAGGCGGCAACTCCTACAATGAGCAGTTCTTC
TRBV5-5	-	-	TRBJ2-3	CASTRVWGTDTQYF	TGTGCCAGCACCAGGGTATGGGGCACAGATACGCAGTATTTT
TRBV13	-	-	TRBJ2-6	CASSRPLTTQGAGANVLTF	TGTGCCAGCAGCCGTCCCCTTACGACTCAGGGAGCTGGGGCCAACGTCCTGACTTTC
TRBV3-1/TRBV3-2	-	TRBD1	TRBJ2-2	CASSQADRAGELFF	TGTGCCAGCAGCCAAGCCGACAGGGCCGGGGAGCTGTTTTTT
TRBV7-9	-	-	TRBJ2-7	CASTLREAKYEQYF	TGTGCCAGCACCCTACGAGAGGCCAAATACGAGCAGTACTTC
TRBV19	few	TRBD1	TRBJ1-1	CASRGQFYSNTEAFF	TGTGCCAGTAGGGGACAGTTCTATTCGAACACTGAAGCTTTCTTT
TRBV7-2	once	TRBD2	TRBJ2-1	CASSVGGTSVYNEQFF	TGTGCCAGCAGCGTAGGCGGGACTAGCGTGTACAATGAGCAGTTCTTC
TRBV28	-	TRBD2	TRBJ2-3	CASSFSSGRALTDTQYF	TGTGCCAGCAGTTTTTCTAGCGGGAGGGCCTTGACAGATACGCAGTATTTT
TRBV19	-	TRBD2	TRBJ2-1	CASSRLLAGNNEQFF	TGTGCCAGTAGTAGGCTACTAGCGGGAAACAATGAGCAGTTCTTC
TRBV7-2	-	TRBD1	TRBJ2-2	CASNKGQGAPGELFF	TGTGCCAGCAACAAGGGACAGGGGGCGCCCGGGGAGCTGTTTTTT
TRBV7-8	-	-	TRBJ1-2	CASSLSYGGYGYTF	TGTGCCAGCAGCTTAAGTTACGGGGGCTATGGCTACACCTTC
TRBV6-1	-	-	TRBJ1-6	CASSEDGQLSLHF	TGTGCCAGCAGTGAAGATGGGCAGTTGTCCCTCCACTTT
TRBV27	-	-	TRBJ2-1	CASSFDSELGEQFF	TGTGCCAGCAGTTTCGATAGCGAGTTGGGCGAGCAGTTCTTC
TRBV14	-	-	TRBJ1-6	CASSQGFRENSPLHF	TGTGCCAGCAGCCAAGGCTTTCGGGAAAATTCACCCCTCCACTTT
TRBV6-5	-	TRBD1	TRBJ2-3	CASGDRGADTQYF	TGTGCCAGCGGCGACAGGGGTGCAGATACGCAGTATTTT
TRBV20-1	-	-	TRBJ2-2	CSASIRGGGELFF	TGCAGTGCTAGTATCCGTGGGGGCGGGGAGCTGTTTTTT
TRBV3-1/TRBV3-2	-	-	TRBJ1-6	CASSQVGGLSSYNSPLHF	TGTGCCAGCAGCCAAGTGGGAGGGCTGAGCTCCTATAATTCACCCCTCCACTTT
TRBV5-6	-	-	TRBJ1-1	CASSEQGRGAEAFF	TGTGCCAGCAGCGAACAGGGCCGTGGGGCTGAAGCTTTCTTT
TRBV19	few	TRBD2	TRBJ2-1	CASSRLAGGNEQFF	TGTGCCAGTAGTCGGCTAGCGGGAGGGAATGAGCAGTTCTTC
TRBV24-1	-	-	TRBJ2-2	CATSDQRRVTGELFF	TGTGCCACCAGTGACCAACGACGGGTTACCGGGGAGCTGTTTTTT
TRBV29-1	-	TRBD2	TRBJ2-3	CSVGTSGRADTQYF	TGCAGCGTTGGGACTAGCGGGAGGGCAGATACGCAGTATTTT
TRBV7-9	-	-	TRBJ2-5	CASSLALLAPVETQYF	TGTGCCAGCAGCTTAGCGCTGCTAGCGCCCGTAGAGACCCAGTACTTC
TRBV7-9	-	-	TRBJ1-2	CASSLGQSPNYGYTF	TGTGCCAGCAGCCTAGGACAGTCCCCTAACTATGGCTACACCTTC
TRBV9	-	TRBD2	TRBJ2-2	CASSVAGQGLAGAGTGELFF	TGTGCCAGCAGCGTAGCGGGCCAGGGACTAGCGGGAGCTGGCACCGGGGAGCTGTTTTTT